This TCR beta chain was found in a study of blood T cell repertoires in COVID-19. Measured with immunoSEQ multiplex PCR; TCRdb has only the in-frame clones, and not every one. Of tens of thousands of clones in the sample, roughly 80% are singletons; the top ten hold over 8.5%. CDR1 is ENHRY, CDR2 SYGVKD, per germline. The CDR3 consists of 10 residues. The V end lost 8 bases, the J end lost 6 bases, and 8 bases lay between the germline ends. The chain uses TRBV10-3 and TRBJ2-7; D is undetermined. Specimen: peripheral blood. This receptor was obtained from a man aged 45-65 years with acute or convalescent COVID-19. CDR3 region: CAIGLAEQYF. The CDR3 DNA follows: TGTGCCATCGGGCTCGCCGAGCAGTACTTC.